This T cell receptor beta chain was observed in a study of cytomegalovirus exposure and HLA in healthy donors. Study-level information: The early release's HLA-typed donors yielded approximately 82 million unique TCRs.

This PCR relied on a set of 60 Vbeta primers and 13 Jbeta primers. Sequencing was performed with immunoSEQ multiplex PCR; in TCRdb, only in-frame clones are kept and a portion is missing. Among 120,000 to 150,000 clones listed, approximately 85% were seen once. V was trimmed by 1 base and J by 5 bases, leaving 15 bases between them. Germline CDR1 MGHRA, CDR2 YSYEKL. This CDR3 is built from 16 residues. As regards this clone: The antigen is unknown.

Study-level results: A cluster of highly shared sequence variants was likely a sequencing artifact. Reportedly, fewer N-insertions than the approximately 690-donor mean appeared in an Asian-associated ancestry cluster in a later analysis.

This chain uses TRBV4-1 with TRBJ2-1, with D perhaps matching TRBD2 (7 bases). The material sequenced was PBMCs. This sequence was found in a woman between 40 and 55 years old in good health and CMV-seronegative. Here the CDR3 reads CASSQVGGRGNNEQFF. The CDR3 DNA reads as TGCGCCAGCAGCCAAGTGGGGGGGCGAGGTAACAATGAGCAGTTCTTC.